Each of the 17 T cell receptor beta chains below was sequenced from the same sample in a study of tissue T cells after allogeneic stem cell transplantation. TCRdb's table, derived via immunoSEQ multiplex PCR, lists solely in-frame clones and lacks some. Among about 25,000 clones, around four fifths were seen once, and the ten largest hold roughly 7.7%. The specimen comprised tissue from the ileum, sampled at autopsy. The receptors originated from a female donor of 60 years or more with lung cancer.

The rearrangement links TRBV3-1 (or the pseudogene TRBV3-2) to TRBJ2-7; perhaps TRBD2 as D (6 bases). Germline lookup yields CDR1 LGHDT and CDR2 YNNKEL (reference sequence). Trimming took 3 bases from V and 3 from J, leaving 15 bases between them. CDR3 length: 15 amino acids. DNA for the CDR3: TGTGCCAGCAGCCAGGGACTGCTTGGTGTCTACGAGCAGTACTTC. It codes for CASSQGLLGVYEQYF.

This rearrangement joins TRBV7-8 to TRBJ2-7, with 10 bases matching TRBD2. There are 17 residues in the CDR3. Trimming removed 4 bases from V and 0 bases from J; junction bases left unmatched: 9. From germline, CDR1 is SGHVS and CDR2 FQNEAQ. The DNA of the CDR3 is TGTGCCAGCAGCTCCCGGACTAGCGGAGCCCTCTCCTACGAGCAGTACTTC. Amino acids: CASSSRTSGALSYEQYF.

V is TRBV5-1 and J is TRBJ1-2; 7 bases line up with TRBD1. The CDR3 consists of 15 residues. V dropped 1 base and J dropped 0; count of bases not matched to a gene: 3. The germline CDR1 and CDR2 sequences are SGHRS and YFSETQ. CDR3 protein: CASSLTQGANYGYTF. CDR3 coding DNA: TGCGCCAGCAGCTTGACCCAGGGGGCTAACTATGGCTACACCTTC.

This chain uses TRBV4-2 with TRBJ2-7, with 7 bases fitting TRBD2. The germline CDR1 and CDR2 sequences are LGHNA and YNFKEQ. CDR3 size: 16 residues. V shed 0 bases, J shed 2 bases, and the junction held 7 bases outside the gene matches. The CDR3 loop is CASSQDLGTNTYEQYF. The CDR3 DNA is TGTGCCAGCAGCCAAGATCTTGGGACTAACACCTACGAGCAGTACTTC.

The V and J genes are TRBV19 and TRBJ1-5; TRBD1 matches at 11 bases. J was trimmed by 3 bases and V by 2 bases; bases with no gene match: 9. CDR1 LNHDA and CDR2 SQIVND come from the germline V gene (reference sequence). The CDR3 contains 18 residues. The CDR3 sequence: CASSIRRDRGGPNQPQHF. For the CDR3, the DNA is TGTGCCAGTAGTATACGTAGGGACAGGGGGGGGCCCAATCAGCCCCAGCATTTT.

The CDR3 sequence: CASSDNYRVGTEAFF. The CDR3 DNA sequence: TGTGCCAGCAGCGACAACTACAGGGTAGGCACTGAAGCTTTCTTT. This sequence joins TRBV6-2 or TRBV6-3 and TRBJ1-1; weak D call: TRBD1 (6 bases). Per the germline V gene, CDR1 is MNHEY and CDR2 is SVGEGT. Trimming stripped 6 bases from V and 4 bases from J, with 18 bases between. This CDR3 region has 15 residues.

The V gene is TRBV7-2, the J gene TRBJ1-5, with TRBD1 as a possible D gene (5 bases). CDR1 and CDR2 (germline): SGHTA, FQGNSA. V was clipped by 1 base and J by 2 bases, with 6 bases between them. CDR3 length: 14 residues. The CDR3 here is CASSLGGGNQPQHF. In DNA form, the CDR3 reads TGTGCCAGCAGCTTAGGGGGGGGCAATCAGCCCCAGCATTTT.

In this sample, this clone turned up once. This rearrangement joins TRBV20-1 to TRBJ2-7; D is unresolved. CDR1 and CDR2 from the germline V gene are DFQATT and SNEGSKA (reference sequence). V was cut by 6 bases and J by 3 bases, with 9 bases left in between. CDR3 length equals 11 residues. The CDR3 reads CSASPDYEQYF. CDR3 nucleotides: TGCAGTGCCAGCCCTGACTACGAGCAGTACTTC.

This sequence joins TRBV4-1 and TRBJ2-4; D may be TRBD2 (8 bases). Trimming shortened V by 2 bases and J by 1 base, and 21 bases separated the two germline ends. Germline V gene lookup returns CDR1 MGHRA and CDR2 YSYEKL. There are 19 residues in the CDR3. CDR3 coding DNA: TGCGCCAGCAGCCAACCCACGGGAGGGGGCTGGGGGGCCAAAAACATTCAGTACTTC. This gives the protein CASSQPTGGGWGAKNIQYF.

This clone was seen a single time. The rearrangement joins TRBV30 to TRBJ2-1, with a possible D match to TRBD2 (5 bases). The germline V gene encodes CDR1 GTSNPN and CDR2 SVGIG (reference sequence). The V gene lost 1 base and the J gene lost 9 bases, with 13 bases spanning the gap. The CDR3 totals 13 residues. Here the CDR3 reads CAWSENSVAEQFF. In DNA form, the CDR3 reads TGTGCCTGGAGTGAGAATAGCGTAGCTGAGCAGTTCTTC.

The CDR3 nucleotides are TGTGCCAGCAGGGGGGGATACGGGGAGCTGTTTTTT. Translation: CASRGGYGELFF. The genes are TRBV6-5 and TRBJ2-2, with D possibly matching TRBD2 (6 bases). The CDR3 contains 12 residues. Germline assignment: CDR1 MNHEY and CDR2 SVGAGI. Between the trimmed V and J ends, which lost 6 bases and 7 bases, there was a span of 9 bases.

The J gene is TRBJ1-5, the V gene TRBV6-5, with D possibly matching TRBD1 (5 bases). CDR3 size: 14 residues. Per the germline V gene, CDR1 is MNHEY and CDR2 is SVGAGI. V was cut by 10 bases and J by 4 bases, with 17 bases left in between. The CDR3 DNA reads as TGTGCCACATCACGCGTGGGGGGGAATCAGCCCCAGCATTTT. Protein product: CATSRVGGNQPQHF.

This rearrangement joins TRBV5-1 to TRBJ1-2, with a tentative D call TRBD1 (6 bases). Germline V CDR1 and CDR2: SGHRS, YFSETQ. Trimming took off 5 bases at V and 4 bases at J, with 15 bases between the two ends. This CDR3 has 14 amino acids. The CDR3 region is CASRLGGKSYGYTF. As DNA, the CDR3 is TGCGCCAGCAGACTAGGGGGGAAGAGCTATGGCTACACCTTC.

In this sample, this clone turned up once. The J gene is TRBJ1-2, the V gene TRBV9, with 9 bases matching TRBD1. The CDR3 spans 15 residues. CDR1 is SGDLS, CDR2 YYNGEE, per germline. V trimming: 4 bases; J trimming: 7 bases; junction bases outside the gene matches: 11. CDR3: CASSPWGQGKGGYTF. The CDR3 nucleotides are TGTGCCAGCAGCCCGTGGGGACAGGGTAAGGGTGGCTACACCTTC. The variable domain in full, with the rest retrieved from reference TRBV9 and TRBJ1-2, is DSGVTQTPKHLITATGQRVTLRCSPRSGDLSVYWYQQSLDQGLQFLIQYYNGEERAKGNILERFSAQQFPDLHSELNLSSLELGDSALYFCASSPWGQGKGGYTFGSGTRLTVV.

By share of the sample, this clone is medium-sized. This chain links TRBV18 with TRBJ2-2, with D perhaps matching TRBD1 or TRBD2 (5 bases each). V was cut by 2 bases and J by 5 bases, with 15 bases left in between. CDR1 and CDR2 from the germline V gene are KGHSH and LQKENI. This CDR3 has 16 residues. In DNA form, the CDR3 reads TGTGCCAGCTCACCAGACTTGGGGCGGAGGACCGGGGAGCTGTTTTTT. It translates to CASSPDLGRRTGELFF. The variable domain in full, with the rest retrieved from reference TRBV18 and TRBJ2-2, is NAGVMQNPRHLVRRRGQEARLRCSPMKGHSHVYWYRQLPEEGLKFMVYLQKENIIDESGMPKERFSAEFPKEGPSILRIQQVVRGDSAAYFCASSPDLGRRTGELFFGEGSRLTVL.

This rearrangement joins TRBV6-5 to TRBJ1-3, with D possibly matching TRBD1 (5 bases). CDR1 is MNHEY and CDR2 is SVGAGI in the germline V gene. The CDR3 contains 14 residues. V shed 5 bases and J shed 2 bases, with 10 bases lying between them. The DNA of the CDR3 is TGTGCCAGCAGTAGGTCGGGGCCTGGAAACACCATATATTTT. As protein: CASSRSGPGNTIYF.

The J gene is TRBJ2-5, the V gene TRBV18; D may match TRBD1 or TRBD2 (6 bases each). The ends were cut back, 2 bases at V and 2 bases at J, with 18 bases in the middle. CDR1 is KGHSH, CDR2 LQKENI, per germline. This CDR3 spans 17 amino acids. The CDR3 spells CASSPYRMGGGQETQYF. The DNA of the CDR3 is TGTGCCAGCTCACCATATCGGATGGGGGGCGGTCAAGAGACCCAGTACTTC.